The next 29 T cell receptor beta chains were all read from a single sample in a study of T cells in Graves' hyperthyroidism and ophthalmopathy. From RNA transcripts, TCR beta CDR3 regions were amplified. RT-PCR in the first round (using the HTBI primer set) targeted the TCR CDR3. TCRdb analysed the multiplex PCR reads with MiXCR anew, one entry per CDR3 protein. Seen here are 500,000 to 800,000 distinct CDR3 sequences, more than 12% observed once, and the top ten hold 9.5% to 15%. Sequencing used blood. Source of these receptors: a woman in her forties or fifties with Graves' ophthalmopathy.

V and J are TRBV2 and TRBJ2-7, with D uncertain. Germline-derived CDR1 and CDR2 are SNHLY and FYNNEI. The CDR3 totals 13 residues. V gave up 6 bases and J gave up 5 bases, with 14 bases separating them. The CDR3 DNA follows: TGTGCCAGCAGGCTTTTCCCCTTGGACGAGCAGTACTTC. Translated: CASRLFPLDEQYF.

This clonotype was seen at least ten times. CDR3 in amino acids: CASTPGLAGGATDTQYF. The CDR3 DNA is TGTGCCAGCACCCCAGGACTAGCGGGAGGGGCCACAGATACGCAGTATTTT. The J gene is TRBJ2-3, the V gene TRBV27, with 15 nucleotides matching TRBD2. V dropped 7 bases and J dropped 2; count of bases not matched to a gene: 7. This CDR3 region has 17 residues. From germline, CDR1 is MNHEY and CDR2 SMNVEV (reference sequence).

This clonotype was seen repeatedly, ten times or more. This rearrangement joins TRBV20-1 to TRBJ2-7; TRBD2 matches 7 bases. V was pared by 3 bases and J by 4 bases, with 15 bases of the junction left unmatched. Germline assignment: CDR1 DFQATT and CDR2 SNEGSKA (reference sequence). This CDR3 comprises 16 residues. The CDR3 DNA sequence: TGCAGTGCTAGTTCGCCCGGGGGGTCGGGATTGTACGAGCAGTACTTC. This translates into CSASSPGGSGLYEQYF.

This clonotype has a count of ten or more. The rearrangement uses TRBV29-1 and TRBJ2-3, with 9 bases identical to TRBD2. Germline CDR1 reads SQVTM; CDR2 reads ANQGSEA. The V segment lost 2 bases and the J segment 3 bases; nucleotides outside the gene matches: 18. The CDR3 consists of 19 residues. CDR3 nucleotides: TGCAGCGTTGAATGGTATCGCGGGAGGGCCCTGGATGGAACAGATACGCAGTATTTT. Translation gives CSVEWYRGRALDGTDTQYF.

The chain couples TRBV19 to TRBJ2-2, with TRBD1 identical over 8 bases. Germline CDR1 and CDR2: LNHDA and SQIVND (reference sequence). The length of the CDR3 is 14 residues. V trimming: 8 bases; J trimming: 3 bases; junction bases outside the gene matches: 5. This CDR3 is CASADRVYTGELFF. CDR3 sequence (DNA): TGTGCCAGTGCGGACAGGGTTTACACCGGGGAGCTGTTTTTT.

This clonotype has a count of ten or more. The rearrangement uses TRBV7-2 and TRBJ2-7; 7 positions agree with TRBD2. Germline V gene sequence: CDR1 SGHTA, CDR2 FQGNSA. The CDR3 consists of 14 residues. V lost 3 bases and J lost 4; bases outside the gene matches: 6. CDR3 DNA sequence: TGTGCCAGCAGCTTGTGGGAGGGCCGGTACGAGCAGTACTTC. It is translated as CASSLWEGRYEQYF.

This clonotype was observed a few times. The V call is TRBV5-4, the J call TRBJ2-3; 10 positions match TRBD2. The J segment lost 4 bases and the V segment lost 9 bases, leaving 8 bases of the junction unmatched. There are 14 residues in the CDR3. Germline loops: CDR1 SGHNT, CDR2 YYREEE (reference sequence). In DNA, the CDR3 is TGTGCCACCTCCCAGCGGGAGGGCGCAGATACGCAGTATTTT. Amino acid sequence: CATSQREGADTQYF.

This clonotype was observed at least ten times. The V gene is TRBV24-1, the J gene TRBJ2-7, with 9 bases that match TRBD1. This CDR3 has 15 residues. The V segment lost 3 bases and the J segment 5 bases; nucleotides outside the gene matches: 7. CDR1 and CDR2 (germline): KGHDR, SFDVKD. The CDR3 DNA follows: TGTGCCACCAGTGATCCCGGGACAGGGCAACACGAGCAGTACTTC. Amino acids: CATSDPGTGQHEQYF.

The chain couples TRBV12-3 or TRBV12-4 to TRBJ2-1; 14 bases line up with TRBD2. Trimming removed 5 bases from V and 8 bases from J; junction bases left unmatched: 8. There are 16 residues in the CDR3. CDR3 DNA: TGTGCCAGCAGTCCCGGGACTAGCGGGAGTTCGTATGAGCAGTTCTTC. It codes for CASSPGTSGSSYEQFF.

At least ten counts were recorded for this clonotype. The chain recombines TRBV7-9 with TRBJ2-3; 8 positions match TRBD2. Losses at the gene ends were 1 base for V and 2 bases for J; bases not matched to a gene: 5. The CDR3 is 16 residues long. The germline V gene encodes CDR1 SEHNR and CDR2 FQNEAQ (reference sequence). CDR3 sequence reads: CASSLVGTRYTDTQYF. CDR3 nucleotides: TGTGCCAGCAGCTTAGTCGGGACTAGATACACAGATACGCAGTATTTT.

This clonotype appeared many times. The chain combines TRBV20-1 with TRBJ2-3; D gene ambiguous. In germline, CDR1 is DFQATT, CDR2 SNEGSKA (reference sequence). This CDR3 contains 10 residues. V lost 4 bases and J lost 6, with 5 bases in between. CDR3 sequence (DNA): TGCAGTGCTAAGTTGGATACGCAGTATTTT. Protein sequence: CSAKLDTQYF.

This clonotype has more than one count but fewer than ten. The genes are TRBV10-3 and TRBJ2-7; maybe TRBD2 (5 bases). The CDR3 consists of 14 residues. Trimming cost V 11 bases and J 0 bases, with 17 bases left between them. Germline loops: CDR1 ENHRY, CDR2 SYGVKD. CDR3 nucleotides: TGTGCCTCTCGGGTCCGGGGAGACTCCTACGAGCAGTACTTC. This gives the protein CASRVRGDSYEQYF.

The sample holds many counts of this clonotype. The genes are TRBV29-1 and TRBJ1-5; D is possibly TRBD1 (5 bases). CDR3 length equals 13 residues. V lost 7 bases to trimming and J lost 0 bases, with 10 bases between them. Germline-derived CDR1 and CDR2 are SQVTM and ANQGSEA. The CDR3 reads CSARDDSNQPQHF. CDR3 nucleotides: TGCAGCGCTAGGGACGATAGCAATCAGCCCCAGCATTTT. Complete variable domain (other parts from reference TRBV29-1 and TRBJ1-5): SAVISQKPSRDICQRGTSLTIQCQVDSQVTMMFWYRQQPGQSLTLIATANQGSEATYESGFVIDKFPISRPNLTFSTLTVSNMSPEDSSIYLCSARDDSNQPQHFGDGTRLSIL.

Many counts were recorded for this clonotype. This chain links TRBV20-1 with TRBJ2-7; 9 bases are a match to TRBD2. Germline V lookup: CDR1 DFQATT, CDR2 SNEGSKA (reference sequence). CDR3 length equals 13 residues. The J segment lost 3 bases and the V segment lost 6 bases, leaving 6 bases of the junction unmatched. This CDR3 is CSANLAGIYEQYF. The CDR3 DNA sequence: TGCAGTGCGAACCTAGCGGGGATCTACGAGCAGTACTTC.

This clonotype has a handful of counts. The chain carries TRBV10-3 and TRBJ1-3; D is ambiguous. The CDR3 runs to 15 residues. Germline CDR1 ENHRY, CDR2 SYGVKD. Trimming pared 3 bases from V and 1 base from J, leaving 10 bases between. The CDR3 bases are TGTGCCATCAGTGAAACTCCTTTGTCTGGAAACACCATATATTTT. Translating gives CAISETPLSGNTIYF.

The gene calls are TRBV12-3 or TRBV12-4 and TRBJ1-1, with TRBD1 matching 7 bases. With 6 bases clipped from V and 1 base from J, the junction kept 5 bases outside the gene matches. The CDR3 sequence is 14 residues long. CDR3 in DNA: TGTGCCAGCAGATTCGGGACAGAGAACACTGAAGCTTTCTTT. It yields the protein CASRFGTENTEAFF.

In its sample, this clonotype was seen many times. The chain recombines TRBV2 with TRBJ1-2; D ambiguous. V was clipped by 4 bases and J by 7 bases, with 13 bases between them. The CDR3 length is 13 residues. Per germline, CDR1 SNHLY and CDR2 FYNNEI. As DNA, the CDR3 is TGTGCCAGCAGTGCTTCGCGAATCGCTGGCTACACCTTC. Translating gives CASSASRIAGYTF.

V usage is TRBV7-2 and J usage is TRBJ1-1; no clear D gene. V was pared by 0 bases and J by 5 bases, with 4 bases between. Germline-derived CDR1 and CDR2 are SGHTA and FQGNSA. The CDR3 sequence is 12 residues long. The CDR3 bases are TGTGCCAGCAGCTTAGCGTATACTGAAGCTTTCTTT. The encoded protein is CASSLAYTEAFF.

The chain uses TRBV5-1 and TRBJ2-5, with 12 bases that match TRBD2. V was pared by 4 bases and J by 2 bases, with 12 bases of the junction left unmatched. The CDR3 is 18 residues long. Germline loops: CDR1 SGHRS, CDR2 YFSETQ. Here the CDR3 reads CASSPRLAGVRSQETQYF. The CDR3, as DNA: TGCGCCAGCAGCCCAAGACTAGCGGGAGTGAGGAGTCAAGAGACCCAGTACTTC. The complete variable domain, with remaining parts taken from reference TRBV5-1 and TRBJ2-5, reads KAGVTQTPRYLIKTRGQQVTLSCSPISGHRSVSWYQQTPGQGLQFLFEYFSETQRNKGNFPGRFSGRQFSNSRSEMNVSTLELGDSALYLCASSPRLAGVRSQETQYFGPGTRLLVL.

This clonotype has ten or more counts. This rearrangement joins TRBV11-2 to TRBJ1-2, with D unresolved. V shed 0 bases and J shed 5 bases, with 10 bases lying between them. CDR1 is SGHAT and CDR2 is FQNNGV in the germline V gene. The CDR3 covers 14 residues. The CDR3, as DNA: TGTGCCAGCAGCTTAGACACCCGCAGTTATGGCTACACCTTC. Protein product: CASSLDTRSYGYTF.

In its sample, this clonotype was seen many times. This chain connects TRBV27 to TRBJ2-7; 8 positions match TRBD2. The germline V gene encodes CDR1 MNHEY and CDR2 SMNVEV (reference sequence). Trimming removed 0 bases from V and 7 bases from J; junction bases left unmatched: 8. The CDR3 runs to 15 residues. CDR3 DNA: TGTGCCAGCAGTTTATCCCCGGGAGGGCCTTTTGAGCAGTACTTC. As protein: CASSLSPGGPFEQYF.

This clonotype was seen ten or more times. The chain combines TRBV6-5 with TRBJ1-2, with D perhaps TRBD1 (6 bases). CDR1 is MNHEY and CDR2 is SVGAGI in the germline V gene. Deletions cut 2 bases from V and 2 bases from J, with 12 bases between. The CDR3 has 15 residues. DNA for the CDR3: TGTGCCAGCAGTTACGGGAGCACAGGGAACTATGGCTACACCTTC. It specifies CASSYGSTGNYGYTF.

The chain links TRBV30 to TRBJ2-2; D remains ambiguous. The CDR3 has 14 residues. The V end lost 1 base, the J end lost 0 bases, and 6 bases lay between the germline ends. The germline V gene encodes CDR1 GTSNPN and CDR2 SVGIG (reference sequence). This CDR3 reads CAWSARPNTGELFF. CDR3 nucleotides: TGTGCCTGGAGTGCTCGCCCGAACACCGGGGAGCTGTTTTTT.

This clonotype was observed at least ten times. This chain uses TRBV7-2 with TRBJ2-7; D is uncertain. This CDR3 is built from 14 residues. Germline V CDR1 and CDR2: SGHTA, FQGNSA. Between the trimmed V and J ends, which lost 2 bases and 2 bases, there was a span of 10 bases. The chain's CDR3 is CASSLSGLAYEQYF. Here the CDR3 DNA reads TGTGCCAGCAGCTTATCGGGCCTAGCCTACGAGCAGTACTTC.

There are a few counts of this clonotype. The CDR3 bases are TGTGCCAGCACTACACCGAACACCGGGGAGCTGTTTTTT. It codes for CASTTPNTGELFF. The J gene is TRBJ2-2, the V gene TRBV6-2 or TRBV6-3; D remains ambiguous. The CDR3 loop spans 13 amino acids. With 7 bases removed from V and 0 bases from J, the gap between germline ends came to 6 bases. Germline values: CDR1 MNHEY, CDR2 SVGEGT.

The DNA for the CDR3 is TGCGCCAGCAGCCAAGATCTTCCCGGGGTCGCAACTAATGAAAAACTGTTTTTT. Amino acids: CASSQDLPGVATNEKLFF. The V call is TRBV4-3, the J call TRBJ1-4, with D uncertain. The germline CDR1 and CDR2 sequences are LGHNA and YSLEER. Trimming took 0 bases from V and 0 from J, leaving 14 bases between them. The CDR3 sequence is 18 residues long.

The chain has TRBV29-1 and TRBJ2-5; TRBD1 or TRBD2 may be the D gene (5 bases each). V gave up 2 bases and J gave up 7 bases, with 17 bases separating them. In germline, CDR1 is SQVTM, CDR2 ANQGSEA. The CDR3 sequence is 14 residues long. CDR3 DNA sequence: TGCAGCGTTGAACCCCGGGACCGGGTAGGGACCCAGTACTTC. It yields the protein CSVEPRDRVGTQYF.

This clonotype showed up many times. The chain employs TRBV24-1 and TRBJ2-1; a possible D gene is TRBD2 (6 bases). Germline values: CDR1 KGHDR, CDR2 SFDVKD. This CDR3 is built from 15 residues. Trimming removed 5 bases from V and 4 bases from J, with 14 bases in between. CDR3 in DNA: TGTGCCACCAGTGCGAGGCTAGCGCCTTACAATGAGCAGTTCTTC. This gives the protein CATSARLAPYNEQFF.

The V gene is TRBV29-1, the J gene TRBJ2-7; perhaps TRBD1 as D (6 bases). Germline loops: CDR1 SQVTM, CDR2 ANQGSEA. Trimming pared 3 bases from V and 0 bases from J, leaving 12 bases between. The length of the CDR3 is 14 residues. CDR3 loop: CSVEKGESSYEQYF. The DNA for the CDR3 is TGCAGCGTTGAGAAGGGGGAAAGCTCCTACGAGCAGTACTTC.